Below are 20 T cell receptor beta chains sequenced from a single sample in a study of T-cell reconstitution after alpha-beta-depleted transplantation in children. Unique molecular identifiers featured in how the TCRbeta library was prepared. TCRdb redid the calling of the PCR reads with MiXCR, one entry per CDR3 protein. The repertoire consists of around 670,000 distinct CDR3 sequences, with around 12% occurring once and the leading ten covering around 0.8%. The sequencing used PBMCs, collected before TCRalphabeta/CD19-depleted stem cell transplant. Receptor source: a girl aged 2-10 years with congenital amegakaryocytic thrombocytopenia, due to receive a stem cell transplant.

The chain recombines TRBV5-1 with TRBJ2-1; tentatively, D is TRBD1 (6 bases). This CDR3 comprises 13 residues. Trimming took 4 bases from V and 6 from J, leaving 11 bases between them. Germline V gene lookup returns CDR1 SGHRS and CDR2 YFSETQ. CDR3 DNA sequence: TGCGCCAGCAGCAACAGGGTTCCCAATGAGCAGTTCTTC. Amino acids: CASSNRVPNEQFF.

This clonotype was detected ten times or more. V and J are TRBV12-3 or TRBV12-4 and TRBJ2-5, with D possibly TRBD1 on 5 matching bases. The CDR3 is 14 amino acids. Trimming pared 6 bases from V and 1 base from J, leaving 12 bases between. In nucleotides, the CDR3 is TGTGCCAGCAGCAAACCAGGGTCCCAAGAGACCCAGTACTTC. This translates into CASSKPGSQETQYF.

This clonotype was detected only a few times. The chain combines TRBV20-1 with TRBJ2-7, with 8 bases lining up with TRBD1. The CDR3 loop spans 13 amino acids. Trimming took 6 bases from V and 3 from J; bases not matched to a gene: 7. Germline CDR1 DFQATT, CDR2 SNEGSKA (reference sequence). The CDR3 DNA reads as TGCAGTGCCCACCAACAGGGGGACTACGAGCAGTACTTC. Protein product: CSAHQQGDYEQYF.

This clonotype was seen more than once but under ten times. V and J are TRBV11-2 and TRBJ2-7, with D possibly called TRBD1 or TRBD2 (5 bases each). Trimming removed 5 bases from V and 6 bases from J, with 14 bases in between. This CDR3 has 13 residues. Germline V gene lookup returns CDR1 SGHAT and CDR2 FQNNGV. CDR3 nucleotides: TGTGCCAGCAGCCTAGGGGCAGGGACCGAGCAGTACTTC. Residues: CASSLGAGTEQYF. Based on the CDR3 plus reference TRBV11-2 and TRBJ2-7, the full variable domain is EAGVAQSPRYKIIEKRQSVAFWCNPISGHATLYWYQQILGQGPKLLIQFQNNGVVDDSQLPKDRFSAERLKGVDSTLKIQPAKLEDSAVYLCASSLGAGTEQYFGPGTRLTVT.

CDR3 bases: TGTGCCACCAGCCGCGAGGAGTCTATAGATACGCAGTATTTT. It translates to CATSREESIDTQYF. This rearrangement joins TRBV15 to TRBJ2-3; D gene uncertain. CDR1 is LNHNV and CDR2 is YYDKDF in the germline V gene (reference sequence). CDR3 size: 14 residues. V lost 5 bases, J lost 5 bases, and 14 bases lay in between.

This clonotype has more than one count but fewer than ten. CDR3 in DNA: TGTGCCAGCGTTCTGGGGAGGAATGAGCAGTTCTTC. Its translation is CASVLGRNEQFF. J is TRBJ2-1 and V is TRBV2, with D possibly matching TRBD2 (6 bases). CDR3 length equals 12 residues. CDR1 and CDR2 (germline): SNHLY, FYNNEI. Trimming took off 8 bases at V and 7 bases at J, with 12 bases between the two ends.

At least ten counts were recorded for this clonotype. The V gene is TRBV7-9, the J gene TRBJ2-1; TRBD2 matches at 11 bases. Germline-derived CDR1 and CDR2 are SEHNR and FQNEAQ (reference sequence). The CDR3 length is 18 residues. J gave up 0 bases and V 5 bases, and 9 bases lay outside the gene matches. CDR3 loop: CASSRIGLAGHSYNEQFF. CDR3 nucleotides: TGTGCCAGCAGCCGGATCGGACTAGCGGGCCACTCCTACAATGAGCAGTTCTTC.

Of note for this clonotype: A much larger clone lies one base from this, so it may be a read error. The gene calls are TRBV5-1 and TRBJ2-3; D remains unclear. The germline V and J ends were trimmed by 0 bases and 2 bases, with 7 bases remaining between them. The CDR3 has 14 residues. From germline, CDR1 is SGHRS and CDR2 YFSETQ. The CDR3 DNA sequence: TGCGCCAGCAGCTTGGTAGACTCCACAGATACGCAGTATTTT. It translates to CASSLVDSTDTQYF.

This clonotype appeared a few times. The chain joins TRBV29-1 to TRBJ2-2, with D perhaps assigned TRBD1 or TRBD2 (5 bases each). Germline values: CDR1 SQVTM, CDR2 ANQGSEA. Trimming took off 7 bases at V and 5 bases at J, with 20 bases between the two ends. The CDR3 extends over 15 amino acids. CDR3 sequence: CSAGLRGRGTGELFF. In DNA form, the CDR3 reads TGCAGCGCCGGCCTCCGGGGCCGCGGGACCGGGGAGCTGTTTTTT.

The genes are TRBV19 and TRBJ1-1; D unclear. Germline-derived CDR1 and CDR2 are LNHDA and SQIVND (reference sequence). Between the trimmed V and J ends, which lost 4 bases and 2 bases, there was a span of 11 bases. The CDR3 spans 14 residues. The CDR3 here is CASSKAQSNTEAFF. CDR3 bases: TGTGCCAGTAGTAAAGCACAGAGTAACACTGAAGCTTTCTTT.

This clonotype has a count of ten or more. V usage is TRBV12-3 or TRBV12-4 and J usage is TRBJ1-5, with a possible D match to TRBD1 (5 bases). Trimming cost V 2 bases and J 11 bases, with 16 bases left between them. This CDR3 is 14 amino acids long. The CDR3 DNA follows: TGTGCCAGCAGTTTATGGGACCGAGATTTGACCCAGCATTTT. This codes for CASSLWDRDLTQHF.

This clonotype was counted only a few times. The chain is built from TRBV6-1 and TRBJ2-1; TRBD2 is a possible D gene (6 bases). This CDR3 region has 18 residues. Germline V lookup: CDR1 MNHNS, CDR2 SASEGT. Deletions cut 2 bases from V and 7 bases from J, with 24 bases between. The CDR3 DNA reads TGTGCCAGCAGTGAATACGGTTTAGGCGGGTATCGGGGGAATGAGCAGTTCTTC. This encodes CASSEYGLGGYRGNEQFF.

V usage is TRBV5-1 and J usage is TRBJ1-2, with unresolved D. V shed 2 bases and J shed 2 bases, with 10 bases lying between them. The germline V gene encodes CDR1 SGHRS and CDR2 YFSETQ. The CDR3 consists of 14 residues. CDR3 nucleotide sequence: TGCGCCAGCAGCTTAGACGGAGGAAACTATGGCTACACCTTC. It codes for CASSLDGGNYGYTF.

The chain links TRBV20-1 to TRBJ2-2; a possible D gene is TRBD1 (6 bases). Germline CDR1 and CDR2: DFQATT and SNEGSKA (reference sequence). V dropped 2 bases and J dropped 2 bases, with 12 bases sitting between them. The CDR3 is 15 amino acids. CDR3 DNA sequence: TGCAGTGCTAGACCTCGACAGGTTAACACCGGGGAGCTGTTTTTT. As protein: CSARPRQVNTGELFF.

DNA of the CDR3: TGTGCCTGGAGCGGTATGCGACAGGGGGCCGGCACTGAAGCTTTCTTT. This sequence encodes CAWSGMRQGAGTEAFF. V is TRBV30 and J is TRBJ1-1, with TRBD1 matching over 10 bases. V shed 3 bases and J 4 bases; nucleotides not matched to a gene: 11. This CDR3 contains 16 residues. Per the germline V gene, CDR1 is GTSNPN and CDR2 is SVGIG (reference sequence). The variable domain in full, with the rest retrieved from reference TRBV30 and TRBJ1-1, is SQTIHQWPATLVQPVGSPLSLECTVEGTSNPNLYWYRQAAGRGLQLLFYSVGIGQISSEVPQNLSASRPQDRQFILSSKKLLLSDSGFYLCAWSGMRQGAGTEAFFGQGTRLTVV.

This clonotype was observed a few times. This rearrangement joins TRBV19 to TRBJ1-1, with 7 bases fitting TRBD1. J lost 0 bases, V lost 4 bases, and 5 bases had no gene match. Per the germline V gene, CDR1 is LNHDA and CDR2 is SQIVND (reference sequence). CDR3 length equals 15 residues. This CDR3 is CASSTRQGVNTEAFF. Written as DNA, the CDR3 is TGTGCCAGTAGTACTCGACAGGGAGTGAACACTGAAGCTTTCTTT.

This clonotype was seen only a few times. The chain is built from TRBV15 and TRBJ1-4, with TRBD1 as a possible D gene (5 bases). This CDR3 spans 16 amino acids. Trimming cost V 0 bases and J 2 bases, with 10 bases left between them. Looked up from germline, CDR1 is LNHNV and CDR2 is YYDKDF (reference sequence). CDR3 in amino acids: CATSREGGTTNEKLFF. The CDR3 region has the DNA TGTGCCACCAGCAGAGAGGGAGGGACGACTAATGAAAAACTGTTTTTT.

The CDR3 DNA sequence: TGCAGTGTCATCCCGGGACAGGGACCCACTTCCTACAATGAGCAGTTCTTC. It is translated as CSVIPGQGPTSYNEQFF. V is TRBV20-1 and J is TRBJ2-1, with 9 bases that match TRBD1. From germline, CDR1 is DFQATT and CDR2 SNEGSKA (reference sequence). V lost 7 bases and J lost 1; bases outside the gene matches: 14. This CDR3 is 17 amino acids long.

V gene TRBV2 combines with J gene TRBJ1-6, with D maybe TRBD1 (6 bases). The CDR3 totals 16 residues. Per the germline V gene, CDR1 is SNHLY and CDR2 is FYNNEI. V was pared by 0 bases and J by 10 bases, with 16 bases between. CDR3: CASSEALNRVSSPLHF. In DNA form, the CDR3 reads TGTGCCAGCAGTGAAGCGCTTAACAGGGTGAGCTCACCCCTCCACTTT.

This clonotype was picked up a small number of times. The chain recombines TRBV4-1 with TRBJ1-2; TRBD1 matches 8 bases. The CDR3 covers 19 residues. V lost 2 bases and J lost 7; bases outside the gene matches: 21. Germline V gene data show CDR1 as MGHRA and CDR2 as YSYEKL. The CDR3 bases are TGCGCCAGCAGCCAACCGACAGGGGATAGCCCTAGGCTATGGGGTGGCTACACCTTC. This gives the protein CASSQPTGDSPRLWGGYTF.